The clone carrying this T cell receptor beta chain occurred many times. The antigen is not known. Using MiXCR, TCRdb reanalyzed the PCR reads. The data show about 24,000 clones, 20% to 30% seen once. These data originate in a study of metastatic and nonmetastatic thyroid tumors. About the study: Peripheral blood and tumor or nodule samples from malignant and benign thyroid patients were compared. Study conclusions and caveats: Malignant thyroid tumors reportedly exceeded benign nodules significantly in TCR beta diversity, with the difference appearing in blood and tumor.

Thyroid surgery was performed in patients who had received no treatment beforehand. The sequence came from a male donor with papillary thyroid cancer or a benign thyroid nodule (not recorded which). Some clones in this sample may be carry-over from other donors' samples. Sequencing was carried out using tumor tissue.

CDR3 loop: CASSGGQGNEKLFF. In DNA form, the CDR3 reads TGTGCCAGCAGCGGAGGACAGGGGAATGAAAAACTGTTTTTT. V gene TRBV9 combines with J gene TRBJ1-4; TRBD1 agrees at 9 bases. Trimming took 3 bases from V and 5 from J; bases not matched to a gene: 2. The CDR3 is 14 residues long. From germline, CDR1 is SGDLS and CDR2 YYNGEE.